The 19 T cell receptor beta chains in this list originate from one sample, sequenced in a study of blood T cells in healthy people across ages. The second PCR ran about 7 to 12 cycles with a sample-barcoded 5' primer and J-beta primers. TCRdb reprocessed the 5' RACE reads with MiXCR, giving one entry per CDR3 protein. The table has about 570,000 distinct CDR3 sequences, roughly a quarter seen once. The sequenced sample was blood. These TCRs come from an older woman in good health.

This rearrangement joins TRBV7-2 to TRBJ2-7; 7 bases fit TRBD1. Looked up from germline, CDR1 is SGHTA and CDR2 is FQGNSA. The CDR3 length is 14 residues. V dropped 5 bases and J dropped 1; count of bases not matched to a gene: 5. The CDR3 protein is CASSLLQGSYEQYF. CDR3 nucleotides: TGTGCCAGCAGCCTATTACAGGGGTCCTACGAGCAGTACTTC. Full variable domain (missing parts from reference TRBV7-2 and TRBJ2-7): GAGVSQSPSNKVTEKGKDVELRCDPISGHTALYWYRQSLGQGLEFLIYFQGNSAPDKSGLPSDRFSAERTGGSVSTLTIQRTQQEDSAVYLCASSLLQGSYEQYFGPGTRLTVT.

This clonotype was found a few times. The V gene is TRBV6-5, the J gene TRBJ1-2; D might be TRBD1 (6 bases). Per germline, CDR1 MNHEY and CDR2 SVGAGI. The V end was cut by 4 bases, the J end by 4 bases, with 10 bases between. The CDR3 runs 13 residues. The CDR3 DNA reads as TGTGCCAGCAGTTCCCCACAGGGCTATGGCTACACCTTC. Translation: CASSSPQGYGYTF.

This clonotype was seen more than once but under ten times. The rearrangement links TRBV6-5 to TRBJ1-1; TRBD1 might be the D (6 bases). The V end was cut by 2 bases, the J end by 9 bases, with 25 bases between. The germline CDR1 and CDR2 sequences are MNHEY and SVGAGI. This CDR3 has 17 amino acids. The CDR3 nucleotides read TGTGCCAGCAGTTACCCTATCAGAGGAGGGGGGAAGTTTAAAGCTTTCTTT. It yields the protein CASSYPIRGGGKFKAFF.

V and J are TRBV18 and TRBJ1-2; TRBD1 matches 8 bases. The CDR3 extends over 19 amino acids. Germline lookup yields CDR1 KGHSH and CDR2 LQKENI. Trimming took 3 bases from V and 0 from J; bases not matched to a gene: 15. The DNA for the CDR3 is TGTGCCAGCTCACCTACACAGGGGGACAGGCTTATTGCTAACTATGGCTACACCTTC. This sequence encodes CASSPTQGDRLIANYGYTF.

This clonotype was seen only a few times. V usage is TRBV7-2 and J usage is TRBJ1-5, with D perhaps matching TRBD1 (5 bases). Trimming pared 2 bases from V and 7 bases from J, leaving 12 bases between. Per germline, CDR1 SGHTA and CDR2 FQGNSA. The CDR3 runs to 14 residues. CDR3 amino acids: CASSLNRGGQPQHF. CDR3 sequence (DNA): TGTGCCAGCAGCTTAAATAGGGGAGGCCAGCCCCAGCATTTT.

Note on this clonotype: One end of the junction fails to match germline, which may point to a read error. The V and J genes are TRBV7-2 and TRBJ1-2; D unresolved. Germline assignment: CDR1 SGHTA and CDR2 FQGNSA. The CDR3 totals 13 residues. The CDR3 DNA is TGTGCCAGCAACTTAGAGTCAGTTTATGGCTACACCTTC. It is translated as CASNLESVYGYTF.

In its sample, this clonotype was seen a few times. The rearrangement joins TRBV7-2 to TRBJ2-3; 7 nucleotides agree with TRBD1. The CDR3 sequence is 15 residues long. Per the germline V gene, CDR1 is SGHTA and CDR2 is FQGNSA. Germline trimming cut 3 bases from V and 1 base from J; bases unmatched to any gene: 4. As DNA, the CDR3 is TGTGCCAGCAGCTTCTTTGGGACAGGCACAGATACGCAGTATTTT. This translates into CASSFFGTGTDTQYF.

This clonotype was detected only a few times. This chain uses TRBV6-1 with TRBJ1-3; D is uncertain. Germline loops: CDR1 MNHNS, CDR2 SASEGT. The V end lost 7 bases, the J end lost 1 base, and 8 bases lay between the germline ends. The CDR3 runs to 13 residues. The CDR3 bases are TGTGCCAGCAATCAGAGATCTGGAAACACCATATATTTT. As protein: CASNQRSGNTIYF.

This clonotype has more than one count but fewer than ten. At one of its ends the junction is not consistent with the germline gene, which may arise from a read error. The chain recombines TRBV7-2 with TRBJ2-7, with 8 nucleotides matching TRBD1. Germline CDR1 reads SGHTA; CDR2 reads FQGNSA. The length of the CDR3 is 14 residues. CDR3 bases: TGTGCCAGTAGCTCAGTCGGACAGGGCTACGAGCAGTACTTC. It yields the protein CASSSVGQGYEQYF.

Only a few counts were recorded for this clonotype. The CDR3 sequence is CASTLERVTGELFF. As DNA, the CDR3 is TGTGCCAGCACTCTAGAGAGGGTCACCGGGGAGCTGTTTTTT. This sequence joins TRBV2 and TRBJ2-2; possibly TRBD2 for D (5 bases). Trimming took 7 bases from V and 4 from J, leaving 13 bases between them. Germline CDR1 is SNHLY and CDR2 is FYNNEI. The CDR3 contains 14 residues.

DNA of the CDR3: TGTGCCAGCAGTAGCCTCGGGACAGGGGAAACTGAAGCTTTCTTT. Amino acid sequence: CASSSLGTGETEAFF. The chain uses TRBV6-5 and TRBJ1-1; 10 positions match TRBD1. Unmatched junction bases numbered 8, after V lost 5 bases and J lost 5 bases. The germline gives CDR1 MNHEY, CDR2 SVGAGI. This CDR3 region has 15 residues.

This clonotype was counted a few times. The V and J genes are TRBV15 and TRBJ2-5; TRBD2 aligns across 7 bases. The J call may be incorrect, as the DNA end agrees better with TRBJ2-1. This CDR3 contains 14 residues. Looked up from germline, CDR1 is LNHNV and CDR2 is YYDKDF (reference sequence). The CDR3 sequence is CATSTNPGTTEQFF. The CDR3, as DNA: TGTGCCACCAGCACAAACCCAGGGACTACCGAGCAGTTCTTC.

This rearrangement joins TRBV7-9 to TRBJ2-5; D call uncertain. Germline CDR1 reads SEHNR; CDR2 reads FQNEAQ (reference sequence). Trimming left V 8 bases short and J 1 base short, with 8 bases between. The CDR3 runs 12 residues. Here the CDR3 DNA reads TGTGCCAGCGCGCGGACCCAAGAGACCCAGTACTTC. Translation: CASARTQETQYF. Looking up the rest from reference TRBV7-9 and TRBJ2-5 gives the full variable domain: DTGVSQNPRHKITKRGQNVTFRCDPISEHNRLYWYRQTLGQGPEFLTYFQNEAQLEKSRLLSDRFSAERPKGSFSTLEIQRTEQGDSAMYLCASARTQETQYFGPGTRLLVL.

This chain connects TRBV5-4 to TRBJ1-1, with 9 bases matching TRBD1. Trimming took 2 bases from V and 5 from J; bases not matched to a gene: 7. Germline CDR1 is SGHNT and CDR2 is YYREEE (reference sequence). The CDR3 loop spans 15 amino acids. CDR3 DNA sequence: TGTGCCAGCAGCTTACAGGGGGCTCTGGAGACTGAAGCTTTCTTT. This translates into CASSLQGALETEAFF.

In its sample, this clonotype was seen a few times. The genes are TRBV24-1 and TRBJ2-3; 8 positions match TRBD2. V dropped 7 bases and J dropped 4; count of bases not matched to a gene: 3. The CDR3 is 13 residues long. CDR1 and CDR2 from the germline V gene are KGHDR and SFDVKD. CDR3 coding DNA: TGTGCCACCAGCGGGAGGGCTTCAGATACGCAGTATTTT. Protein product: CATSGRASDTQYF.

This clonotype has only a few counts. The CDR3 DNA reads TGCGCCAGCAGCCGCGACAGCAGAGAGACCCAGTACTTC. Translated: CASSRDSRETQYF. The chain recombines TRBV5-1 with TRBJ2-5; TRBD1 might be the D (5 bases). V shed 4 bases and J shed 4 bases, with 11 bases lying between them. CDR3 size: 13 residues. CDR1 and CDR2 (germline): SGHRS, YFSETQ.

With respect to this clonotype: A much larger clone is a single base away; this may be a read error. The chain employs TRBV12-3 or TRBV12-4 and TRBJ2-1; weak D call: TRBD2 (6 bases). The CDR3 is 12 residues long. In nucleotides, the CDR3 is TGTGCCAGCACCAAACTAGCTGACGAGCAGTCCTTC. Amino acid sequence: CASTKLADEQSF.

This clonotype came up a few times. The chain has TRBV5-1 and TRBJ2-7; a weak D match, TRBD1 (5 bases). V lost 4 bases to trimming and J lost 0 bases, with 11 bases between them. CDR1 SGHRS and CDR2 YFSETQ come from the germline V gene. CDR3 size: 14 residues. The CDR3 nucleotides read TGCGCCAGCAGCAGGGGCCTGATCTCCTACGAGCAGTACTTC. It yields the protein CASSRGLISYEQYF. Full variable domain (rest looked up from reference TRBV5-1 and TRBJ2-7): KAGVTQTPRYLIKTRGQQVTLSCSPISGHRSVSWYQQTPGQGLQFLFEYFSETQRNKGNFPGRFSGRQFSNSRSEMNVSTLELGDSALYLCASSRGLISYEQYFGPGTRLTVT.

This clonotype was observed a handful of times. The genes are TRBV15 and TRBJ1-5, with a weak D call TRBD1 (5 bases). V was clipped by 3 bases and J by 6 bases, with 21 bases between them. The CDR3 has 17 residues. Germline assignment: CDR1 LNHNV and CDR2 YYDKDF (reference sequence). The CDR3 DNA is TGTGCCACCAGCAGCGCACCCGGGACCGCGTTAGGTCAGCCCCAGCATTTT. It translates to CATSSAPGTALGQPQHF. The entire variable domain, with the rest obtained from reference TRBV15 and TRBJ1-5, is as follows: DAMVIQNPRYQVTQFGKPVTLSCSQTLNHNVMYWYQQKSSQAPKLLFHYYDKDFNNEADTPDNFQSRRPNTSFCFLDIRSPGLGDTAMYLCATSSAPGTALGQPQHFGDGTRLSIL.